This T cell receptor (beta chain) is drawn from a study of CD8 T cells in ankylosing spondylitis. One entry per CDR3 protein results from TCRdb running MiXCR on the 5' RACE reads. Among about 340,000 distinct CDR3 sequences, around 15% were seen once, and the ten largest hold approximately 1%. This clonotype was obtained from a male donor with ankylosing spondylitis or in good health (not recorded which). The source material was blood, either unsorted or a sorted T cell fraction (not recorded which).

The CDR3, as DNA: TGTGCCAGCACCCGAAGGGCCCTAGCGGCTGGAAATGAGCAGTTCTTC. The encoded protein is CASTRRALAAGNEQFF. The J gene is TRBJ2-1, the V gene TRBV2; 7 bases are shared with TRBD2. Per the germline V gene, CDR1 is SNHLY and CDR2 is FYNNEI. With 7 bases clipped from V and 7 bases from J, the junction kept 16 bases outside the gene matches. The CDR3 runs 16 residues.